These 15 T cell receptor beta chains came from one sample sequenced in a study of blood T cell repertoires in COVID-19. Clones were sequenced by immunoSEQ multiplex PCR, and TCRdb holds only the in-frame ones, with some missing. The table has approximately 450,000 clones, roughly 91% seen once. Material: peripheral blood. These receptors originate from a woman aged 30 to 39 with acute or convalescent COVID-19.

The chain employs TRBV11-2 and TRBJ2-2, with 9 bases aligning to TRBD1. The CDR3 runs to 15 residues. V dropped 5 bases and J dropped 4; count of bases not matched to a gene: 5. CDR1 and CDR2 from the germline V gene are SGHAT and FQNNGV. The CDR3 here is CASSRTGETTGELFF. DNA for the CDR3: TGTGCCAGCAGCCGGACAGGGGAGACCACCGGGGAGCTGTTTTTT.

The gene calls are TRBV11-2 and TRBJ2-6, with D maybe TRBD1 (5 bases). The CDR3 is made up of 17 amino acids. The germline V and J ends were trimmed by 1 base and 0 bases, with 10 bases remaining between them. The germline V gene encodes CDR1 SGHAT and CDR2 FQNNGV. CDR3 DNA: TGTGCCAGCAGCTTAGCTCTGGGGCCCTCTGGGGCCAACGTCCTGACTTTC. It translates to CASSLALGPSGANVLTF.

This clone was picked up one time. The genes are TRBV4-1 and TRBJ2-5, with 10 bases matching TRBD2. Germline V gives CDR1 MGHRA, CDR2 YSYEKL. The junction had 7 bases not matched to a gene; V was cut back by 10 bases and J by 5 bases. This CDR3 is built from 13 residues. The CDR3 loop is CAKSGGASETQYF. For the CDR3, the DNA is TGCGCCAAGAGCGGGGGGGCCTCGGAGACCCAGTACTTC.

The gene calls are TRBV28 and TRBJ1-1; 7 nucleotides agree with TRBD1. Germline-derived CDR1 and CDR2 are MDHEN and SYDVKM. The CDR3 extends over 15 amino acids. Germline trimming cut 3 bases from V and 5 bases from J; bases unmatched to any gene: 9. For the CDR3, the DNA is TGTGCCAGCAGTTTTGGGACAGCCAAGGTAACTGAAGCTTTCTTT. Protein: CASSFGTAKVTEAFF.

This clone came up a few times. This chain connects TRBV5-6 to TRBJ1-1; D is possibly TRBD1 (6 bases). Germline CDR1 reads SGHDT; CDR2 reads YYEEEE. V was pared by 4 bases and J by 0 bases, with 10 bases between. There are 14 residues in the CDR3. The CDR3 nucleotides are TGTGCCAGCAGCATGACAGGATTGAACACTGAAGCTTTCTTT. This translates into CASSMTGLNTEAFF. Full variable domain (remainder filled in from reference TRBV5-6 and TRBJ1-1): DAGVTQSPTHLIKTRGQQVTLRCSPKSGHDTVSWYQQALGQGPQFIFQYYEEEERQRGNFPDRFSGHQFPNYSSELNVNALLLGDSALYLCASSMTGLNTEAFFGQGTRLTVV.

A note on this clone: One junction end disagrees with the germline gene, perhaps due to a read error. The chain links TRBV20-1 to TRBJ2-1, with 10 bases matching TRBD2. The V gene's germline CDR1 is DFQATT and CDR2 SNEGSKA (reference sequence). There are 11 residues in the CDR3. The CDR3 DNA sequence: TGCAGTGCTAGTAGCGGGGGGCCTCTACTCTTC. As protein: CSASSGGPLLF.

The DNA of the CDR3 is TGTGCCATCAGCTTAGATCAAGGCGAGGATGGCTACACCTTC. Residues: CAISLDQGEDGYTF. The chain joins TRBV10-3 to TRBJ1-2; no clear D gene. CDR1 is ENHRY, CDR2 SYGVKD, per germline. The CDR3 extends over 14 amino acids. Trimming removed 6 bases from V and 6 bases from J, with 17 bases in between.

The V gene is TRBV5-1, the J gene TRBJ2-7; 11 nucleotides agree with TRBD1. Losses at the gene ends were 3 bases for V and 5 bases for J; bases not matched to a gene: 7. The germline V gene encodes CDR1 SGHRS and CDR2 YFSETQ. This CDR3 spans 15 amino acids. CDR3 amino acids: CASSSLGQGGNEQYF. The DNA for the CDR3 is TGCGCCAGCAGCTCTCTGGGACAGGGGGGGAACGAGCAGTACTTC. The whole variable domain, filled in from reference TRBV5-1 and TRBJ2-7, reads KAGVTQTPRYLIKTRGQQVTLSCSPISGHRSVSWYQQTPGQGLQFLFEYFSETQRNKGNFPGRFSGRQFSNSRSEMNVSTLELGDSALYLCASSSLGQGGNEQYFGPGTRLTVT.

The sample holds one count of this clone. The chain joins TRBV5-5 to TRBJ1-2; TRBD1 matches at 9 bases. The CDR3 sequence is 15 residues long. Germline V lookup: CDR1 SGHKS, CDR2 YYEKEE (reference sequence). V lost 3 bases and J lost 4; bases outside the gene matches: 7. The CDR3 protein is CASSSRGTGPYGYTF. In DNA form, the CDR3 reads TGTGCCAGCAGCTCAAGAGGGACAGGGCCCTATGGCTACACCTTC. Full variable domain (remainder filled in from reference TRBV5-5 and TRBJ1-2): DAGVTQSPTHLIKTRGQQVTLRCSPISGHKSVSWYQQVLGQGPQFIFQYYEKEERGRGNFPDRFSARQFPNYSSELNVNALLLGDSALYLCASSSRGTGPYGYTFGSGTRLTVV.

The CDR3 is CASSFLRGGTDTQYF. The CDR3 region has the DNA TGTGCCAGCAGCTTTCTCCGGGGGGGCACAGATACGCAGTATTTT. The chain is built from TRBV7-8 and TRBJ2-3, with 7 bases that match TRBD2. Looked up from germline, CDR1 is SGHVS and CDR2 is FQNEAQ. V lost 3 bases and J lost 1; bases outside the gene matches: 4. The CDR3 extends over 15 amino acids.

The CDR3 nucleotides are TGTGCCAGCAGTGGCGGGCCCGCGGGGGAGACCCAGTACTTC. Encoded protein: CASSGGPAGETQYF. The chain couples TRBV2 to TRBJ2-5; the D gene is possibly TRBD2 (6 bases). CDR3 length: 14 residues. V was pared by 4 bases and J by 5 bases, with 14 bases between. CDR1 SNHLY and CDR2 FYNNEI come from the germline V gene.

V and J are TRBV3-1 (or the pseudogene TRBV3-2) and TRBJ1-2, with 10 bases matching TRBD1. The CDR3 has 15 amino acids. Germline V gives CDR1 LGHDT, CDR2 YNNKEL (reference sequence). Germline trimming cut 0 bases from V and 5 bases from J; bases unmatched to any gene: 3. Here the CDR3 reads CASSQDDRGHYGYTF. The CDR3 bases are TGTGCCAGCAGCCAAGATGACAGGGGGCATTATGGCTACACCTTC.

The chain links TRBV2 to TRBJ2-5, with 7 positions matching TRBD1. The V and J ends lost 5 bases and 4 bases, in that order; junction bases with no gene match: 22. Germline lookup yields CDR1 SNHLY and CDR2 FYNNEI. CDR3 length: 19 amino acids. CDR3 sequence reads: CASSTPRTGYHSDVETQYF. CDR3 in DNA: TGTGCCAGCAGTACGCCGAGGACAGGATACCACTCCGATGTAGAGACCCAGTACTTC.

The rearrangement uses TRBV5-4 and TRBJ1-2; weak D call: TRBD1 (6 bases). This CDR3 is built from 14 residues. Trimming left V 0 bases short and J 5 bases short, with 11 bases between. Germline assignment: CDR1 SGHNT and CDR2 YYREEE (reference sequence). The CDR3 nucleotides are TGTGCCAGCAGCTTGGAAGGACAGACTTATGGCTACACCTTC. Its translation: CASSLEGQTYGYTF.

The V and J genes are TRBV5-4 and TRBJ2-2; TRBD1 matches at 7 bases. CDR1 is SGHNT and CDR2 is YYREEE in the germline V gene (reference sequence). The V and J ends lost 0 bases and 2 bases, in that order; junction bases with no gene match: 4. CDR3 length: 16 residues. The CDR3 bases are TGTGCCAGCAGCTTGGCGACAGGGAGAAACACCGGGGAGCTGTTTTTT. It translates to CASSLATGRNTGELFF.